The entry below describes one TCR beta chain. Its matching antigen is unknown. Trimming stripped 6 bases from V and 0 bases from J, with 12 bases between. The germline V gene has CDR1 ENHRY and CDR2 SYGVKD. The length of the CDR3 is 15 residues. TCRdb keeps only in-frame clones here, not all; method: immunoSEQ multiplex PCR. Seen here are about 64,000 clones, approximately 84% observed once, and the top ten hold around 8.2%. As to time point: week 11, during vaccination. Alongside topical imiquimod, each dose of vaccine comprised 300 ug of mutant IDH1 20-mer peptide. The data stem from a study of a mutant IDH1 vaccine in newly diagnosed glioma. Study as a whole: During weeks 1, 3, 5, 7, 11, 15, 19 and 23, patients received eight vaccinations. Pretreatment consisted of radiotherapy, temozolomide, or both, with most receiving both.

The sequences come from PBMCs, collected from a glioma patient whose treatment included an IDH1 peptide vaccine. The TCR sequence derives from a woman aged 45-65 years with glioma. The V gene is TRBV10-3, the J gene TRBJ1-3; D not certain. CDR3 in DNA: TGTGCCATCAGGTACGACGGAGGCTCTGGAAACACCATATATTTT. It translates to CAIRYDGGSGNTIYF.